These T cell receptor beta chains were read from a single sample in a study of T cells after yellow fever vaccination. TCRdb reprocessed the 5' RACE reads with MiXCR, giving one entry per CDR3 protein. The table lists roughly 330,000 distinct CDR3 sequences, approximately 4.2% of them singletons. The sample in question was PBMCs, obtained 5 days after the yellow fever booster vaccination. The receptors shown here come from a young man who received the YFV17D yellow fever vaccine. Each CDR3 is given with its conserved first and last residue. D genes are given only for firm matches. A row's size may be missing; if present it is once, few, many or a size class.

TGTGCCAGCAGTTACGAGTTAGCTAGCGGGGGCGACACCGGGGAGCTGTTTTTT	CASSYELASGGDTGELFF	few	TRBJ2-2	TRBV6-5	TRBD2
TGCGCCAGTACTCCGACGCCAAGCTCTGGAAACACCATATATTTT	CASTPTPSSGNTIYF	many	TRBJ1-3	TRBV5-1	-
TGCGCCAGCAGCTTGGGGCTCTTGAGCTCTGGGGCCAACGTCCTGACTTTC	CASSLGLLSSGANVLTF	-	TRBJ2-6	TRBV5-1	-
TGCGCCAGCAGCAGATTGACAGGGACCCAAGAGACCCAGTACTTC	CASSRLTGTQETQYF	few	TRBJ2-5	TRBV5-1	TRBD1
TGTGCCAGCAAAGCAGACTGGTTGTATGGCTACACCTTC	CASKADWLYGYTF	many	TRBJ1-2	TRBV12-3/TRBV12-4	-
TGTGCCAGCAGCGCACAGGGGGATAATTCACCCCTCCACTTT	CASSAQGDNSPLHF	many	TRBJ1-6	TRBV7-6	TRBD1
TGTGCCAGCAGTGAGCGAGGGAGTGTGGAGACCCAGTACTTC	CASSERGSVETQYF	few	TRBJ2-5	TRBV25-1	-
TGCGCCAGCAGCCAAGGAAGGGCTCACAGGGGGCAGCCCCAGCATTTT	CASSQGRAHRGQPQHF	-	TRBJ1-5	TRBV4-3	TRBD1
TGCGCCAGCAGCCAAGGGATTGGTGAGACCCAGTACTTC	CASSQGIGETQYF	few	TRBJ2-5	TRBV4-1	-
TGTGCCAGCGGGAGCGTCTATGGTAGCACAGATACGCAGTATTTT	CASGSVYGSTDTQYF	-	TRBJ2-3	TRBV7-2	-
TGTGCCAGCAGTTTATGGAGGGGGTCGGGGGCAGATACGCAGTATTTT	CASSLWRGSGADTQYF	-	TRBJ2-3	TRBV28	-
TGTGCCAGTAGTATCTCGACAGCGGATAACACTGAAGCTTTCTTT	CASSISTADNTEAFF	few	TRBJ1-1	TRBV19	-
TGTGCCAGCAGTCTATCGACAGGAATGAACACTGAAGCTTTCTTT	CASSLSTGMNTEAFF	many	TRBJ1-1	TRBV7-9	-
TGTGCCAGCAATCAGGGGGGGCTTGAGACCCAGTACTTC	CASNQGGLETQYF	few	TRBJ2-5	TRBV25-1	-
TGTGCCAGCAGTGCGGACAGGGCCAATGAGCAGTTCTTC	CASSADRANEQFF	many	TRBJ2-1	TRBV6-4	TRBD1
TGCAGTGCCCCTCCCCTAAGCGGGGGGGCGTCCTACGAGCAGTACTTC	CSAPPLSGGASYEQYF	few	TRBJ2-7	TRBV20-1	TRBD2
TGCGCCAGCAGCTCCAACGCTCAGGATACGCAGTATTTT	CASSSNAQDTQYF	many	TRBJ2-3	TRBV5-1	-
TGTGCCAGCTCACCGGACGGTCAGGTTGAGCAGTTCTTC	CASSPDGQVEQFF	few	TRBJ2-1	TRBV18	-
TGTGCCAGCAGCACCGGGACAGTCCTCTCTGGGGCCAACGTCCTGACTTTC	CASSTGTVLSGANVLTF	few	TRBJ2-6	TRBV5-6	TRBD1
TGTGCCAGCACCCTGGGATTTGGCGGGGTTACGCAGTATTTT	CASTLGFGGVTQYF	-	TRBJ2-3	TRBV27	-
TGTGCCAGCAGCTTAACCACTAACGGGCCACCGAGGGACACCATATATTTT	CASSLTTNGPPRDTIYF	-	TRBJ1-3	TRBV7-3	-
TGTGCCAGCAGCCAAGATGGGGCTGCGGGGGGCACTGAAGCTTTCTTT	CASSQDGAAGGTEAFF	many	TRBJ1-1	TRBV4-2	-
TGTGCCAGCAGCCGTAGCGGGGTTTACAATGAGCAGTTCTTC	CASSRSGVYNEQFF	few	TRBJ2-1	TRBV7-6	TRBD2
TGCAGCGTTGAAAGGTCCGCCGGGTTTCCTGGGGATACGCAGTATTTT	CSVERSAGFPGDTQYF	few	TRBJ2-3	TRBV29-1	-
TGTGCCAGCAGCTTATACCGCGCGTGGGCTCGGAATGAGCAGTTCTTC	CASSLYRAWARNEQFF	many	TRBJ2-1	TRBV7-2	-
TGTGCCAGCAGCACAGGGGCGCACCAGTATTTT	CASSTGAHQYF	many	TRBJ2-3	TRBV9	TRBD1
TGTGCCTGGCATCAGTTAGAAGAGACCCAGTACTTC	CAWHQLEETQYF	-	TRBJ2-5	TRBV30	-